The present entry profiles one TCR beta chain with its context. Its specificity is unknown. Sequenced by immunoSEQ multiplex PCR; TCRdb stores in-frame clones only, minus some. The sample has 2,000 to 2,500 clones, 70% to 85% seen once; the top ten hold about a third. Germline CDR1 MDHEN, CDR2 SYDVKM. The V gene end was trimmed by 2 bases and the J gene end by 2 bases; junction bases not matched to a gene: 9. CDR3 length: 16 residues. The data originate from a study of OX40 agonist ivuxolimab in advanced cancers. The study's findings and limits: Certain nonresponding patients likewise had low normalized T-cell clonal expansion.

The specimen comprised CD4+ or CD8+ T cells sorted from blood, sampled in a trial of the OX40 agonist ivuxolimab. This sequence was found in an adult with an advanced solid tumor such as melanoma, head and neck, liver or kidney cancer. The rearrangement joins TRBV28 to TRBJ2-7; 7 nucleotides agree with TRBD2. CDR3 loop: CASSLHGAGNTYEQYF. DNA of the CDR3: TGTGCCAGCAGTTTACACGGAGCGGGGAATACCTACGAGCAGTACTTC.